The rows below give T cell receptor beta chains drawn from one sample of a study of cytomegalovirus exposure and HLA in healthy donors. The table came from immunoSEQ multiplex PCR; TCRdb's copy has only in-frame clones and leaves some out. The data show fewer than 200,000 clones, 80% to 90% seen once. The specimen sequenced was PBMCs. The receptors were sampled from a man aged 45-65 years in good health and CMV-seropositive. Each CDR3 is given with its conserved first and last residue. D genes are given only for firm matches. Only part of the rows carry a size: once, few, many, or a class if the clone is expanded.

d_call j_call v_call clone_size cdr3_nt cdr3_aa
. TRBJ2-7 TRBV30 . TGTGCCTGGACGCAGAGCAGGACAAACTACGAGCAGTACTTC CAWTQSRTNYEQYF
. TRBJ1-1 TRBV6-1 . TGTGCCAGCAGTGCCGGGGGGGCCGGGATGAACACTGAAGCTTTCTTT CASSAGGAGMNTEAFF
TRBD1 TRBJ2-3 TRBV6-5 . TGTGCCAGCAGCCGCGGGACAGGGCCCACAGATACGCAGTATTTT CASSRGTGPTDTQYF
. TRBJ1-5 TRBV13 . TGTGCCAGCAGCCCAGGGGACAATCAGCCCCAGCATTTT CASSPGDNQPQHF
. TRBJ1-2 TRBV19 once TGTGCCAGTATTGACCTCGCAGGAACCTATGGCTACACCTTC CASIDLAGTYGYTF
. TRBJ1-4 TRBV9 . TGTGCCAGCAGCGTAGGAGTGGAGGGGGAAAAACTGTTTTTT CASSVGVEGEKLFF
. TRBJ1-5 TRBV4-3 . TGCGCCAGCAGCCAAGAAGACAGTTTAAATCAGCCCCAGCATTTT CASSQEDSLNQPQHF
. TRBJ1-1 TRBV6-6 . TGTGCCAGCAGTCTGGTAGGGGTTGACACTGAAGCTTTCTTT CASSLVGVDTEAFF
. TRBJ2-7 TRBV2 . TGTGCCAGCAGGCGGTATGGAGGTTCGCAGTACTTC CASRRYGGSQYF
. TRBJ1-1 TRBV5-1 . TGCGCCAGCAGCTTGGCCCAGGCCGGGGACACTGAAGCTTTCTTT CASSLAQAGDTEAFF
. TRBJ1-2 TRBV21-1 . TGTGCCAGCAGCAAAGTAGGTGAATGGGGGGTATATGGCTACACCTTC CASSKVGEWGVYGYTF
TRBD1 TRBJ1-5 TRBV2 . TGTGCCAGCAGGGGGGACAGGGTTCAGCCCCAGCATTTT CASRGDRVQPQHF
. TRBJ1-2 TRBV5-4 . TGTGCCAGCAGCTTGGATCCAGGTGGCGACTATGGCTACACCTTC CASSLDPGGDYGYTF
. TRBJ2-3 TRBV11-2 . TGTGCCAGCAGCCCAATCAGGGCAGATACGCAGTATTTT CASSPIRADTQYF
. TRBJ1-1 TRBV5-1 once TGCGCCAGCAGCAAGACAAGCCCCGGGGCTGAAGCTTTCTTT CASSKTSPGAEAFF
TRBD1 TRBJ2-2 TRBV19 . TGTGCCAGTAGTCACGGACAGGGGAACACCGGGGAGCTGTTTTTT CASSHGQGNTGELFF
. TRBJ1-1 TRBV6-6 . TGTGCCAGCAGTTACCAGGGGAAGATGAACACTGAAGCTTTCTTT CASSYQGKMNTEAFF
TRBD1 TRBJ2-1 TRBV2 . TGTGCCAGCAGCGGGGACAGGGGCCCCTACAATGAGCAGTTCTTC CASSGDRGPYNEQFF
TRBD1 TRBJ2-1 TRBV28 . TGTGCCAGCATGATGACAGGGGTGGATGAGCAGTTCTTC CASMMTGVDEQFF
. TRBJ2-3 TRBV11-2 . TGTGCCAGCAGCTCTGAGGGACTGCCAGGCACAGATACGCAGTATTTT CASSSEGLPGTDTQYF
. TRBJ2-2 TRBV11-3 . TGTGCCAGCAGCTTAGATCCTTCGACCGGGGAGCTGTTTTTT CASSLDPSTGELFF
. TRBJ2-3 TRBV10-3 . TGTGCCATCAGTGTCGCGAGCACAGATACGCAGTATTTT CAISVASTDTQYF
. TRBJ1-6 TRBV28 . TGTGCCAGCAGTTCAAAGGAGGCGTGGGGCACAGGGCGTACTCCCTATAATTCACCCCTCCACTTT CASSSKEAWGTGRTPYNSPLHF
TRBD2 TRBJ2-1 TRBV27 . TGTGCCAGCGGAAGTAGGCTAGCGGGAACCTACAATGAGCAGTTCTTC CASGSRLAGTYNEQFF